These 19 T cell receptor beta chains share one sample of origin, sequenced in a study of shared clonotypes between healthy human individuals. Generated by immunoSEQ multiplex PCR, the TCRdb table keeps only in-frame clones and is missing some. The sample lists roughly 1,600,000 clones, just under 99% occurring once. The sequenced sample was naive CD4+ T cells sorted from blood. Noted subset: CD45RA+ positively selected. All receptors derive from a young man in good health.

Here the CDR3 reads CASVYSSYEQYF. As DNA, the CDR3 is TGTGCCAGCGTGTATAGCTCCTACGAGCAGTACTTC. The chain is built from TRBV7-2 and TRBJ2-7; D not certain. In germline, CDR1 is SGHTA, CDR2 FQGNSA. There are 12 residues in the CDR3. The germline V and J ends were trimmed by 8 bases and 0 bases, with 8 bases remaining between them.

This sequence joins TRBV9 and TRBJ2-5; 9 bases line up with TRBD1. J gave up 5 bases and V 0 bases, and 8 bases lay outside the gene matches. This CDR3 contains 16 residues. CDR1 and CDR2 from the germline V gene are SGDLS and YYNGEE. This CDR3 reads CASSVAGGQGVETQYF. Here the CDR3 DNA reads TGTGCCAGCAGCGTAGCGGGGGGACAGGGCGTGGAGACCCAGTACTTC. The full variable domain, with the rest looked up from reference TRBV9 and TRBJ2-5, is DSGVTQTPKHLITATGQRVTLRCSPRSGDLSVYWYQQSLDQGLQFLIQYYNGEERAKGNILERFSAQQFPDLHSELNLSSLELGDSALYFCASSVAGGQGVETQYFGPGTRLLVL.

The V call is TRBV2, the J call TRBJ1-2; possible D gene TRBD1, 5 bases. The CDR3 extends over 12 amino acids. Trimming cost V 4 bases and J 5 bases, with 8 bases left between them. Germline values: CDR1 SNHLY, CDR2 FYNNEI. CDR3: CASSAQEYGYTF. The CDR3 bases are TGTGCCAGCAGTGCACAGGAGTATGGCTACACCTTC.

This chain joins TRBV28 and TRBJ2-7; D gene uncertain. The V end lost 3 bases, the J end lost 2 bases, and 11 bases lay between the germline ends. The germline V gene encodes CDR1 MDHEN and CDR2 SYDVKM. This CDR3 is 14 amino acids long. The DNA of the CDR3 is TGTGCCAGCAGTTTGTCGAGCTTTACCTACGAGCAGTACTTC. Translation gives CASSLSSFTYEQYF.

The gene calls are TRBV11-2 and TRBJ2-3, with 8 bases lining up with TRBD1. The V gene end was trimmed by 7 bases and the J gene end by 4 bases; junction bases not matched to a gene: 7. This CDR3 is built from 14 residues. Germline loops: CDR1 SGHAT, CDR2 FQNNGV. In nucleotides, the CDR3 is TGTGCCAGCACCCCGGGACAGGCGCCAGATACGCAGTATTTT. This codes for CASTPGQAPDTQYF.

The CDR3 coding sequence is TGTGCCAGCAGCCTGAAAGGCACTAATGAAAAACTGTTTTTT. It specifies CASSLKGTNEKLFF. The V and J genes are TRBV5-6 and TRBJ1-4; no definite D call. Germline assignment: CDR1 SGHDT and CDR2 YYEEEE. Trimming cost V 4 bases and J 2 bases, with 9 bases left between them. The CDR3 runs 14 residues.

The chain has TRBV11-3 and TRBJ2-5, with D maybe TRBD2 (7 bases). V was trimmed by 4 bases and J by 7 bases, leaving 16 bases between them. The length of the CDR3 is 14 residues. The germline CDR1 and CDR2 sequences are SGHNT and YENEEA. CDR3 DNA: TGTGCCAGCAGCTCACCCGGACTAGGGGGGACCCAGTACTTC. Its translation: CASSSPGLGGTQYF.

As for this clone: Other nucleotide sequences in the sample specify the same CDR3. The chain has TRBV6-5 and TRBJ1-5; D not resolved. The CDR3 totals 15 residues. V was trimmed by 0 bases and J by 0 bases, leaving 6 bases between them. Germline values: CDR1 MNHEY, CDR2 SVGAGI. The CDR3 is CASSYSRDSNQPQHF. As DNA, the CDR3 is TGTGCCAGCAGTTACTCTAGGGATAGCAATCAGCCCCAGCATTTT.

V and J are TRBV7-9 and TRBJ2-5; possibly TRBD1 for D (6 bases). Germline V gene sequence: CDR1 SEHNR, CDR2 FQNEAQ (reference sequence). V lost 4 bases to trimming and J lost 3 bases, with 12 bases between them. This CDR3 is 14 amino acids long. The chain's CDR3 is CASSSGRTEETQYF. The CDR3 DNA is TGTGCCAGCAGCTCGGGTCGGACAGAAGAGACCCAGTACTTC.

The CDR3 DNA follows: TGTGCCAGCTCACCAGTTCGAGGCGATGCAAATGAGCAGTTCTTC. Protein sequence: CASSPVRGDANEQFF. The J gene is TRBJ2-1, the V gene TRBV18; D unresolved. This CDR3 has 15 residues. Per germline, CDR1 KGHSH and CDR2 LQKENI. With 2 bases removed from V and 7 bases from J, the gap between germline ends came to 15 bases.

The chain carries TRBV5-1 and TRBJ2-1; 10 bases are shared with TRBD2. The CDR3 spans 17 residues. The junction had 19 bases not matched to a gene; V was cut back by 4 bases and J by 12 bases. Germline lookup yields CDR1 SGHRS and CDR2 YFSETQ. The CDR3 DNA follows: TGCGCCAGCAGCCTAGCCACGTGGACTAGCGGACGTCAAGGGCAGTTCTTC. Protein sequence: CASSLATWTSGRQGQFF.

CDR3 loop: CASSLSTVTYEQYF. CDR3 nucleotide sequence: TGTGCCAGTAGCCTATCAACAGTAACCTACGAGCAGTACTTC. J is TRBJ2-7 and V is TRBV19; no firm D call. The CDR3 has 14 residues. Germline V lookup: CDR1 LNHDA, CDR2 SQIVND (reference sequence). Trimming removed 6 bases at V and 2 bases at J, with 14 bases between.

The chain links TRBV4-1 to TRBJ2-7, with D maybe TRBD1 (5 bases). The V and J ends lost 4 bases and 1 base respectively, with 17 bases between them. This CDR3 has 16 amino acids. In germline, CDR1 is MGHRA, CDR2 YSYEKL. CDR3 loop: CASSRDPGTGSYEQYF. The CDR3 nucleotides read TGCGCCAGCAGCCGCGATCCGGGCACAGGATCCTACGAGCAGTACTTC.

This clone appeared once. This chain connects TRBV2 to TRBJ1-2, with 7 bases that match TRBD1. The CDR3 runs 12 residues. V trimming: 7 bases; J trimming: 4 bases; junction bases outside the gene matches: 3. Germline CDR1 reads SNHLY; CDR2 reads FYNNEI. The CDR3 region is CASTGQVYGYTF. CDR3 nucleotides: TGTGCCAGCACAGGACAGGTCTATGGCTACACCTTC.

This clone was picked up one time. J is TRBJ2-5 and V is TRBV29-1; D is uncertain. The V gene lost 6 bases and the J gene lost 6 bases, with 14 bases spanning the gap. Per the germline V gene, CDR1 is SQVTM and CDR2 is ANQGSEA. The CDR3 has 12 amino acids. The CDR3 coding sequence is TGCAGCGTAACCGACGGAGCTAAGACCCAGTACTTC. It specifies CSVTDGAKTQYF.

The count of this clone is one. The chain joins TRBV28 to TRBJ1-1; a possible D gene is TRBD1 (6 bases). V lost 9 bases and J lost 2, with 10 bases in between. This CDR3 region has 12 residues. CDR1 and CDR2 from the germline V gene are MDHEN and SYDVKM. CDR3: CASWTVNTEAFF. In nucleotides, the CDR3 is TGTGCCAGTTGGACAGTTAACACTGAAGCTTTCTTT.

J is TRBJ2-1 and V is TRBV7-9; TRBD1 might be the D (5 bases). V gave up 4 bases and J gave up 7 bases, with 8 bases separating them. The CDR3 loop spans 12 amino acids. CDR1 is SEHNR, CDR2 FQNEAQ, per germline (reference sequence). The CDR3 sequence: CASSSYRNEQFF. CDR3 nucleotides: TGTGCCAGCAGCTCCTACAGGAATGAGCAGTTCTTC.

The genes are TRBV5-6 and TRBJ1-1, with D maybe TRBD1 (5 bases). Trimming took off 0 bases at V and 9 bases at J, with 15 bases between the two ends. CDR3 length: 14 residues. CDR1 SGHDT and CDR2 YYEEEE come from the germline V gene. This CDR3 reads CASSLVGAGQKAFF. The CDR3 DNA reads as TGTGCCAGCAGCTTGGTAGGGGCAGGGCAAAAAGCTTTCTTT.

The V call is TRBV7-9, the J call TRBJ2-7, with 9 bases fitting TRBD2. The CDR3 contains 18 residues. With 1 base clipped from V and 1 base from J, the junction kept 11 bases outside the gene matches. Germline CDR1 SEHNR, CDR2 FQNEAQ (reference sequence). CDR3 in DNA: TGTGCCAGCAGCTTAGATCATATGGCTAGCGGGATATCCTACGAGCAGTACTTC. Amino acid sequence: CASSLDHMASGISYEQYF.